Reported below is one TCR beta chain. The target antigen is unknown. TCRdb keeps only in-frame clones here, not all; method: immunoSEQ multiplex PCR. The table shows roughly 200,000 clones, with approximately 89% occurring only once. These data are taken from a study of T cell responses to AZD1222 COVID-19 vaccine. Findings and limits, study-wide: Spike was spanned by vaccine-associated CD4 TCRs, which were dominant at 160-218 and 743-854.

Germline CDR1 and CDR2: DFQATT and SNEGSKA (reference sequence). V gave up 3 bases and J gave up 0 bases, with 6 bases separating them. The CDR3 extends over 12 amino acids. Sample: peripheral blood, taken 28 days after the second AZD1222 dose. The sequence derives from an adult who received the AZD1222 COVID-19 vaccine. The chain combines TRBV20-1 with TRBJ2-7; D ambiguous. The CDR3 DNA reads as TGCAGTGCTAGTGCTCCCTCCTACGAGCAGTACTTC. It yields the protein CSASAPSYEQYF.